The 22 T cell receptor beta chains below come from one sample, sequenced in a study of blood T cell repertoires in COVID-19. Profiled with immunoSEQ multiplex PCR; TCRdb holds only in-frame clones, not every one. The repertoire consists of about 240,000 clones, with roughly 83% occurring once and the leading ten covering approximately 9.6%. Sequencing input: peripheral blood. The source is a woman older than 75 with acute or convalescent COVID-19.

This clone was seen once. The CDR3 region has the DNA TGCGCCAGCAGCTTGGGACAGATAATAGTGGATGAGCAGTTCTTC. Residues: CASSLGQIIVDEQFF. The chain couples TRBV5-1 to TRBJ2-1; tentatively, D is TRBD1 (5 bases). The CDR3 contains 15 residues. Germline-derived CDR1 and CDR2 are SGHRS and YFSETQ. V dropped 0 bases and J dropped 8 bases, with 15 bases sitting between them.

The chain couples TRBV18 to TRBJ1-5; tentative D call: TRBD1 (5 bases). The germline V gene encodes CDR1 KGHSH and CDR2 LQKENI. Between the trimmed V and J ends, which lost 4 bases and 0 bases, there was a span of 10 bases. The CDR3 spans 15 residues. This CDR3 is CASSLGQNSNQPQHF. In DNA form, the CDR3 reads TGTGCCAGCTCACTCGGACAAAATAGCAATCAGCCCCAGCATTTT.

The chain joins TRBV12-3 or TRBV12-4 to TRBJ1-5, with D hard to call. The V gene lost 3 bases and the J gene lost 7 bases, with 4 bases spanning the gap. CDR3 length: 11 residues. For the CDR3, the DNA is TGTGCCAGCAGTTTTTCACAGCCCCAGCATTTT. It translates to CASSFSQPQHF.

The CDR3 loop reads CSVEDPTGNYGYTF. Written as DNA, the CDR3 is TGCAGCGTTGAAGACCCAACAGGGAACTATGGCTACACCTTC. The gene calls are TRBV29-1 and TRBJ1-2; maybe TRBD1 (6 bases). CDR1 is SQVTM and CDR2 is ANQGSEA in the germline V gene. The V end lost 0 bases, the J end lost 2 bases, and 10 bases lay between the germline ends. The CDR3 has 14 residues.

This rearrangement joins TRBV3-1 (or the pseudogene TRBV3-2) to TRBJ2-7, with 8 bases matching TRBD2. The CDR3 runs to 15 residues. V lost 5 bases to trimming and J lost 0 bases; unmatched junction nucleotides: 6. Germline V gene data show CDR1 as LGHDT and CDR2 as YNNKEL (reference sequence). The CDR3 nucleotides read TGTGCCAGCAGCTCCCAGCGGGGGCCCTCCTACGAGCAGTACTTC. It specifies CASSSQRGPSYEQYF.

The chain uses TRBV2 and TRBJ2-3; TRBD2 might be the D (7 bases). Germline V CDR1 and CDR2: SNHLY, FYNNEI. Trimming removed 10 bases from V and 0 bases from J, with 14 bases in between. The length of the CDR3 is 14 residues. The CDR3 nucleotides read TGTGCCACGGCGGCGGGGGCGAGCACAGATACGCAGTATTTT. Its translation: CATAAGASTDTQYF. Full variable domain (remainder filled in from reference TRBV2 and TRBJ2-3): EPEVTQTPSHQVTQMGQEVILRCVPISNHLYFYWYRQILGQKVEFLVSFYNNEISEKSEIFDDQFSVERPDGSNFTLKIRSTKLEDSAMYFCATAAGASTDTQYFGPGTRLTVL.

This clone has just one count. The chain links TRBV5-4 to TRBJ2-5; TRBD2 agrees at 14 bases. Germline V lookup: CDR1 SGHNT, CDR2 YYREEE (reference sequence). This CDR3 has 17 residues. V shed 4 bases and J 4 bases; nucleotides not matched to a gene: 9. The CDR3 is CASSPTSGGAGRETQYF. Here the CDR3 DNA reads TGTGCCAGCAGCCCGACTAGCGGGGGGGCCGGGAGAGAGACCCAGTACTTC.

This clone was seen a handful of times. DNA of the CDR3: TGTGCCAGCAGTTACTCGGGGACAGGGATACCTTACGAGCAGTACTTC. Its protein product is CASSYSGTGIPYEQYF. The gene calls are TRBV6-5 and TRBJ2-7; 9 positions match TRBD1. Germline CDR1 reads MNHEY; CDR2 reads SVGAGI. This CDR3 spans 16 amino acids. The V segment lost 0 bases and the J segment 4 bases; nucleotides outside the gene matches: 7.

The J gene is TRBJ1-2, the V gene TRBV9; TRBD1 is a possible D gene (5 bases). Germline V gene data show CDR1 as SGDLS and CDR2 as YYNGEE. The V and J ends lost 3 bases and 4 bases respectively, with 10 bases between them. CDR3 length: 13 residues. CDR3 DNA: TGTGCCAGCAGCGAGGGGAATCTCTATGGCTACACCTTC. Protein: CASSEGNLYGYTF. The full variable domain, completed using reference TRBV9 and TRBJ1-2, is DSGVTQTPKHLITATGQRVTLRCSPRSGDLSVYWYQQSLDQGLQFLIQYYNGEERAKGNILERFSAQQFPDLHSELNLSSLELGDSALYFCASSEGNLYGYTFGSGTRLTVV.

This clone was observed at least ten times. The rearrangement links TRBV3-1 (or the pseudogene TRBV3-2) to TRBJ2-3, with D tentatively TRBD2 (5 bases). There are 14 residues in the CDR3. Germline lookup yields CDR1 LGHDT and CDR2 YNNKEL (reference sequence). V lost 5 bases, J lost 2 bases, and 11 bases lay in between. The CDR3, as DNA: TGTGCCAGCAGCAGTCGGGGTCTCACAGATACGCAGTATTTT. Translated: CASSSRGLTDTQYF.

J is TRBJ1-1 and V is TRBV2; the match to TRBD1 covers 9 bases. The CDR3 is 16 amino acids. V lost 4 bases to trimming and J lost 1 base; unmatched junction nucleotides: 7. Per the germline V gene, CDR1 is SNHLY and CDR2 is FYNNEI. CDR3 DNA sequence: TGTGCCAGCAGTGCCCGGACAGGGGCGGGGAACACTGAAGCTTTCTTT. It encodes CASSARTGAGNTEAFF.

J is TRBJ2-1 and V is TRBV12-5, with a weak D call TRBD1 (5 bases). The CDR3 extends over 14 amino acids. V was clipped by 2 bases and J by 6 bases, with 11 bases between them. The V gene's germline CDR1 is LGHNT and CDR2 FRNRAP. This CDR3 is CASGLQGLGNEQFF. The CDR3 DNA is TGTGCTAGTGGTTTGCAGGGTCTTGGCAATGAGCAGTTCTTC.

This chain uses TRBV5-1 with TRBJ1-1; maybe TRBD1 (5 bases). Trimming left V 6 bases short and J 4 bases short, with 16 bases between. Germline V lookup: CDR1 SGHRS, CDR2 YFSETQ. The CDR3 consists of 14 residues. CDR3 protein: CASTNLQGGTEAFF. The CDR3 nucleotides read TGCGCCAGCACCAATCTCCAGGGAGGCACTGAAGCTTTCTTT.

V is TRBV5-1 and J is TRBJ2-7; a weak D match, TRBD1 (5 bases). Looked up from germline, CDR1 is SGHRS and CDR2 is YFSETQ. CDR3 length: 14 amino acids. V lost 0 bases to trimming and J lost 4 bases, with 11 bases between them. The CDR3 DNA follows: TGCGCCAGCAGCTTGGAAGGGGCTGGGTACGAGCAGTACTTC. It is translated as CASSLEGAGYEQYF.

This clone was seen just once. The chain employs TRBV2 and TRBJ2-5, with 9 bases that match TRBD1. CDR3 length: 15 amino acids. With V trimmed by 0 bases and J by 4 bases, 3 bases remained unmatched. Germline V gives CDR1 SNHLY, CDR2 FYNNEI. CDR3 DNA sequence: TGTGCCAGCAGTGAAGCCCTGACAGGGGGAGAGACCCAGTACTTC. This translates into CASSEALTGGETQYF.

CDR3 DNA sequence: TGTGCCATCAGTGGGGTTACAGGACCCAATTCGGCCCAGCATTTT. Residues: CAISGVTGPNSAQHF. The rearrangement links TRBV10-3 to TRBJ1-5, with D possibly being TRBD1 (5 bases). The CDR3 is 15 residues long. Trimming removed 4 bases from V and 11 bases from J, with 21 bases in between. The germline CDR1 and CDR2 sequences are ENHRY and SYGVKD.

This clone showed up just a few times. The CDR3 DNA reads as TGTGCCAGCAGCCCCACAGGGGAATTTGGCTACACCTTC. Its translation is CASSPTGEFGYTF. The rearrangement links TRBV7-3 to TRBJ1-2; TRBD1 matches 7 bases. The germline gives CDR1 SGHTA, CDR2 FQGTGA. J was trimmed by 7 bases and V by 5 bases; bases with no gene match: 7. The CDR3 runs 13 residues.

V and J are TRBV28 and TRBJ1-4, with unresolved D. From germline, CDR1 is MDHEN and CDR2 SYDVKM. This CDR3 comprises 15 residues. V shed 6 bases and J shed 4 bases, with 15 bases lying between them. The CDR3: CASSPSGQVNEKLFF. The CDR3 coding sequence is TGTGCCAGCAGCCCTAGCGGGCAGGTTAATGAAAAACTGTTTTTT.

The chain has TRBV19 and TRBJ1-2, with D perhaps matching TRBD1 (5 bases). Trimming stripped 2 bases from V and 4 bases from J, with 8 bases between. The germline CDR1 and CDR2 sequences are LNHDA and SQIVND (reference sequence). This CDR3 is 13 amino acids long. CDR3: CASSILTGYGYTF. The CDR3 nucleotides read TGTGCCAGTAGTATACTCACAGGCTATGGCTACACCTTC.

V gene TRBV5-1 combines with J gene TRBJ2-7; 13 nucleotides match TRBD2. The germline V gene has CDR1 SGHRS and CDR2 YFSETQ. The CDR3 consists of 18 residues. Trimming removed 4 bases from V and 1 base from J; junction bases left unmatched: 11. The chain's CDR3 is CASSVSTSGGAWSYEQYF. The CDR3 DNA reads TGCGCCAGCAGCGTCAGTACTAGCGGGGGGGCTTGGTCCTACGAGCAGTACTTC.

This clone occurred once. This chain links TRBV4-2 with TRBJ2-5; possible D gene TRBD1, 8 bases. Germline V gene data show CDR1 as LGHNA and CDR2 as YNFKEQ. The V gene lost 3 bases and the J gene lost 5 bases, with 13 bases spanning the gap. The CDR3 is made up of 14 amino acids. The CDR3 region is CASSHDRGGETQYF. In nucleotides, the CDR3 is TGTGCCAGCAGCCATGACAGGGGAGGGGAGACCCAGTACTTC.

The table lists this clone with a few counts. This chain connects TRBV2 to TRBJ2-6, with D possibly matching TRBD1 (5 bases). This CDR3 is built from 17 residues. V lost 2 bases to trimming and J lost 0 bases, with 11 bases between them. Germline CDR1 and CDR2: SNHLY and FYNNEI. For the CDR3, the DNA is TGTGCCAGCAGTGAAAGGGCCAGGGTCTCTGGGGCCAACGTCCTGACTTTC. This gives the protein CASSERARVSGANVLTF.